The present T cell receptor (beta chain) was sequenced within a study of T cell clonality in common variable immunodeficiency (dated by TCRdb to 2014 to 2015). Equivalent amounts of genomic DNA from CVID and control samples were used as sequencing input. For every sample, a 60 bp segment covering the rearranged TCRbeta CDR3 region was amplified and then sequenced. The immunoSEQ assay, a bias-corrected multiplex PCR with high-throughput sequencing, was employed for TCRbeta amplification. The authors' analysis ran thus. Every unique nucleotide sequence counted as a clone and was annotated with V, D and J genes, copy number and frequency. Sequences were labeled productive if in frame, and non-productive if out of frame or containing stop codons. Clonality was calculated from Shannon's entropy as previously described. Mean CDR3 Kyte-Doolittle hydropathy was derived from the predicted amino acid sequences of productive clones. Using the R hclust function, scaled V gene usage was clustered hierarchically with Manhattan distance and complete linkage. Clone sharing by CDR3 amino acid sequence was assessed by resampling 12 repertoires per group over 100 rounds. The repertoires were searched for about 68 published EBV-specific TCRbeta sequences and 245 published CMV-specific TCRbeta sequences. Two CVID samples that yielded fewer than 10,000 sequences were excluded from the analysis, so 35 to 50 CVID repertoires were retained. TCRdb provides this immuneACCESS table in a form limited to in-frame rearrangements. Some clones are lacking; in checked studies, under half of them reflect an unresolved V gene, and why the rest are absent is not known. V and J calls and clone size follow that table, whereas D and trimming were derived from the DNA. This sample contains about 40,000 clones, none of which is a singleton. In total, the top ten clones hold 2.8% of the sample.

Most CVID patients and most healthy controls were of Caucasian heritage. From each donor, roughly 5 to 8.5 ml of heparinized peripheral whole blood was collected. Genomic DNA from adults with common variable immune deficiency (CVID) and from healthy adult controls was the source for sequencing TCRbeta CDR3 repertoires. The control group was made up of roughly 22 healthy adult volunteers (about ten male and 12 female) whose ages ranged from about 23 to 66 years, with a mean age of 34. Diluted blood was density-centrifuged over Hypaque 1077 or Ficoll-Paque to isolate peripheral blood mononuclear cells. Genomic DNA was extracted from unsorted mononuclear cells by Qiagen column purification or by a centrifugation-based method. This clone was observed a handful of times. Which antigen it targets is not known. The sequenced fragment ends 3 residues before the CDR3 boundary, so the rest is inferred from the germline J gene.

Points the paper makes about the study in general: CVID subjects shared fewer TCRbeta clones with each other than healthy controls did (p < 0.0001). Compared with healthy controls, CVID subjects showed increased TCRbeta clonality (t-test p = 0.018), a feature most characteristic of about a third of subjects. CVID TCRbeta sequences were reported to have fewer deletions and N-nucleotide insertions and to lack highly modified clones with 13 or more V deletions. According to the authors, finding the cause of the higher clonality in CVID would require sequencing the repertoires of T cell subpopulations. Correlations between repertoire features and clinical complications were limited by patient heterogeneity within the CVID cohort. Even though DNA input was the same, control samples had an average of about 80,000 unique sequences each, compared with 25,000 to 35,000 in CVID samples.

Per the germline V gene (reference sequence), SEHNR is the CDR1 and FQNEAQ is the CDR2. From the cysteine up to the phenylalanine, the CDR3 has a length of 15 residues. The DNA shown is the part of the CDR3 that was read: 36 bases, in frame from base 1. Ends trimmed: V by 3 bases, J by 2 bases; bases unmatched to a gene: 2. The sequence derives from a person between 18 and 75 years old in good health. The receptor chain draws on TRBV7-9 and TRBJ2-1, with TRBD2 matching 9 junction bases. The material sequenced was peripheral blood mononuclear cells. The DNA read from the CDR3 is TGTGCCAGCAGCTTTAGCGGGGGTGCCTACAATGAG. This yields the protein CASSFSGGAYNE. The entire CDR3 reads CASSFSGGAYNEQFF. Joined to the reference TRBV7-9 and TRBJ2-1 proteins, this CDR3 gives the full variable domain: DTGVSQNPRHKITKRGQNVTFRCDPISEHNRLYWYRQTLGQGPEFLTYFQNEAQLEKSRLLSDRFSAERPKGSFSTLEIQRTEQGDSAMYLCASSFSGGAYNEQFFGPGTRLTVL.